Below, 4 T cell receptor beta chains from the same sample are listed, as sequenced in a study of T-cell memory formation after mild COVID-19. TCRdb reprocessed the 5' RACE reads with MiXCR, giving one entry per CDR3 protein. The sample has roughly 86,000 distinct CDR3 sequences; about 16% are singletons. Input material: PBMCs or a T cell subset sorted from them (not recorded which). These receptors came from a man aged 18 to 35 who had mild COVID-19 (a few samples of this study predate the infection). Cell type and time point are not known.

The chain employs TRBV20-1 and TRBJ2-1; a possible D gene is TRBD2 (6 bases). This CDR3 region has 12 residues. Trimming cost V 6 bases and J 3 bases, with 9 bases left between them. Germline CDR1 and CDR2: DFQATT and SNEGSKA (reference sequence). The CDR3 loop is CSAPTSYNEQFF. The CDR3 region has the DNA TGCAGTGCCCCGACTAGCTACAATGAGCAGTTCTTC.

This clonotype was detected only a few times. The J gene is TRBJ2-1, the V gene TRBV29-1, with 9 bases aligning to TRBD1. Germline V gives CDR1 SQVTM, CDR2 ANQGSEA. The V segment lost 3 bases and the J segment 2 bases; nucleotides outside the gene matches: 11. The CDR3 sequence is 17 residues long. The chain's CDR3 is CSVDLPADRGPYNEQFF. The CDR3, as DNA: TGCAGCGTTGACCTCCCGGCGGACAGGGGACCCTACAATGAGCAGTTCTTC.

This clonotype has just a few counts. The chain is built from TRBV6-2 or TRBV6-3 and TRBJ1-5, with TRBD1 matching over 8 bases. The CDR3 extends over 14 amino acids. V shed 6 bases and J 9 bases; nucleotides not matched to a gene: 10. The germline V gene has CDR1 MNHEY and CDR2 SVGEGT. CDR3 amino acids: CASSPGQGLSPQHF. For the CDR3, the DNA is TGTGCCAGCAGCCCTGGACAGGGTTTATCGCCCCAGCATTTT.

In this sample, this clonotype turned up a few times. CDR3 in amino acids: CATSRWTADTQYF. DNA for the CDR3: TGTGCCACCAGCAGATGGACAGCAGATACGCAGTATTTT. The V call is TRBV15, the J call TRBJ2-3, with D perhaps TRBD1 (6 bases). Trimming stripped 2 bases from V and 4 bases from J, with 7 bases between. Germline V lookup: CDR1 LNHNV, CDR2 YYDKDF (reference sequence). This CDR3 is built from 13 residues. Looking up the rest from reference TRBV15 and TRBJ2-3 gives the full variable domain: DAMVIQNPRYQVTQFGKPVTLSCSQTLNHNVMYWYQQKSSQAPKLLFHYYDKDFNNEADTPDNFQSRRPNTSFCFLDIRSPGLGDTAMYLCATSRWTADTQYFGPGTRLTVL.